The TCR beta chain under discussion was sequenced for a study of cytomegalovirus exposure and HLA in healthy donors. Whole-study results and caveats: Testing in vitro showed a few CMV-associated chains specific for CMV antigens. Usually a TCR sequence was rare, but some public TCRs were found in many donors.

As regards this clone: Its target is unknown.

Assay: immunoSEQ multiplex PCR; the TCRdb copy retains only in-frame clones and omits some. This table holds roughly 260,000 clones, just under 90% found once. This sequence originates from a man aged 18 to 30 in good health and CMV-seronegative. Sequenced material: PBMCs.

This CDR3 reads CSVEIRGEQYF. CDR3 bases: TGCAGCGTTGAAATAAGGGGAGAGCAGTACTTC. The rearrangement uses TRBV29-1 and TRBJ2-7; a possible D gene is TRBD1 (5 bases). CDR1 is SQVTM and CDR2 is ANQGSEA in the germline V gene. This CDR3 contains 11 residues. V lost 2 bases, J lost 7 bases, and 9 bases lay in between.